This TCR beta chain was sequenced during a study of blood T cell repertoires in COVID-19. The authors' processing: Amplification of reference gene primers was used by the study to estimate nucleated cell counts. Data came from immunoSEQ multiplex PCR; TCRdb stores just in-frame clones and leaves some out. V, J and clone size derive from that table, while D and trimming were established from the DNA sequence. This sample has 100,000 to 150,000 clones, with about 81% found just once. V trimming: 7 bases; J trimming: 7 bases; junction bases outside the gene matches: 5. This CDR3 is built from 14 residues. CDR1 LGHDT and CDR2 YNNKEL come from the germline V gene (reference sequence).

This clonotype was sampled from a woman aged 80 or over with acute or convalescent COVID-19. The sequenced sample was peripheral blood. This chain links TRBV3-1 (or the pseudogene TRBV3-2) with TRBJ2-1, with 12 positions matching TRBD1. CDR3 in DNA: TGTGCCAGCACCGGGACAGGGGGCTGGAATGAGCAGTTCTTC. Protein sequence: CASTGTGGWNEQFF.